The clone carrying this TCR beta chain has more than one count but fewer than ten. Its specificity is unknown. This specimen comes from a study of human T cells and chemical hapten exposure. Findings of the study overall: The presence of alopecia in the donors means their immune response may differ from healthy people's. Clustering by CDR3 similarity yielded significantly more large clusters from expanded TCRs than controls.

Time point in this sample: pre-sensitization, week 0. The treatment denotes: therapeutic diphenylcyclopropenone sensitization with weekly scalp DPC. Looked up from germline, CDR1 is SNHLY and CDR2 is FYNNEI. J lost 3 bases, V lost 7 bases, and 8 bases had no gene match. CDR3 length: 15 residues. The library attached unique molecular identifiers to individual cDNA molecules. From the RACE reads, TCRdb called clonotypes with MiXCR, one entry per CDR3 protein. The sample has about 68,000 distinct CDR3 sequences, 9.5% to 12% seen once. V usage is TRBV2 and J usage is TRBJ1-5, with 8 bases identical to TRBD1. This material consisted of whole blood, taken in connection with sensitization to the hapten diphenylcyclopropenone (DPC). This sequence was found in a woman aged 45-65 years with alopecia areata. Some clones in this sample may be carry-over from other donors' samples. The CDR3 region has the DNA TGTGCCAGCACTAGACAGGGGACCTTCAATCAGCCCCAGCATTTT. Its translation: CASTRQGTFNQPQHF.